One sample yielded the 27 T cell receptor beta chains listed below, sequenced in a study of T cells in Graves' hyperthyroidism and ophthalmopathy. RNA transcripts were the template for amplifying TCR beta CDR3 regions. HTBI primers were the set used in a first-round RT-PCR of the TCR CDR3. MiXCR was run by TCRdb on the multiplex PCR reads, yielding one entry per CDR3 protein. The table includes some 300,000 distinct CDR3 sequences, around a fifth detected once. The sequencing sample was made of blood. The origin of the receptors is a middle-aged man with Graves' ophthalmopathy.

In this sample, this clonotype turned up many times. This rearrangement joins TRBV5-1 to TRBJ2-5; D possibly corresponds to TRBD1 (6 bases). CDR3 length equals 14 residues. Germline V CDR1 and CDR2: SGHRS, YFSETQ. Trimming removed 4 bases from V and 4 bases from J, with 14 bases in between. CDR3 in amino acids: CASSPMDSRETQYF. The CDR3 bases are TGCGCCAGCAGCCCCATGGACAGCCGAGAGACCCAGTACTTC. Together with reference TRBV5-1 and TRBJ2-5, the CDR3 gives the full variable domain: KAGVTQTPRYLIKTRGQQVTLSCSPISGHRSVSWYQQTPGQGLQFLFEYFSETQRNKGNFPGRFSGRQFSNSRSEMNVSTLELGDSALYLCASSPMDSRETQYFGPGTRLLVL.

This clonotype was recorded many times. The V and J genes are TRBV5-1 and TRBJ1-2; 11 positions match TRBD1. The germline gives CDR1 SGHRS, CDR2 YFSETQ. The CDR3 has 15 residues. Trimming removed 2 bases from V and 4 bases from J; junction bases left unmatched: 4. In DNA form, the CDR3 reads TGCGCCAGCAGCTTAAGGACAGGGGGCGGCTATGGCTACACCTTC. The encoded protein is CASSLRTGGGYGYTF.

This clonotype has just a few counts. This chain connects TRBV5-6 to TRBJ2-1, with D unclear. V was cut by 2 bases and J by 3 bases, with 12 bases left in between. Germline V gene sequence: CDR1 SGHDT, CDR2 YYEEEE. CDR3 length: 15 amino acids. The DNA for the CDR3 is TGTGCCAGCAGCTTCCGGCGGTTTGACTACAATGAGCAGTTCTTC. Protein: CASSFRRFDYNEQFF.

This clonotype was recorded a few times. In nucleotides, the CDR3 is TGTGCCAGCACTCTCCGGGGCTATAATTCACCCCTCCACTTT. Amino acids: CASTLRGYNSPLHF. The chain combines TRBV2 with TRBJ1-6; D call uncertain. Germline V gene lookup returns CDR1 SNHLY and CDR2 FYNNEI. With 7 bases removed from V and 3 bases from J, the gap between germline ends came to 10 bases. CDR3 length: 14 amino acids. The variable domain in full, with the rest retrieved from reference TRBV2 and TRBJ1-6, is EPEVTQTPSHQVTQMGQEVILRCVPISNHLYFYWYRQILGQKVEFLVSFYNNEISEKSEIFDDQFSVERPDGSNFTLKIRSTKLEDSAMYFCASTLRGYNSPLHFGNGTRLTVT.

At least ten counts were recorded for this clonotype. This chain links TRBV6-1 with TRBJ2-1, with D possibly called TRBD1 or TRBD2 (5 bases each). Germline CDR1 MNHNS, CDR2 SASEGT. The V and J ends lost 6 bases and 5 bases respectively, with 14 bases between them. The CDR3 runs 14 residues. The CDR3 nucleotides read TGTGCCAGCAGGAGGGGTACTGGGAACAATGAGCAGTTCTTC. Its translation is CASRRGTGNNEQFF.

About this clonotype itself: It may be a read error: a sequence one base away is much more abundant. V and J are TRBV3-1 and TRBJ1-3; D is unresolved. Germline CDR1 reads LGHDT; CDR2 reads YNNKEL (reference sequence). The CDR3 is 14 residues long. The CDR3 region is CASTQVDIGNTIYF. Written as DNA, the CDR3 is TGTGCCAGCACCCAAGTTGACATCGGAAACACCATATATTTT.

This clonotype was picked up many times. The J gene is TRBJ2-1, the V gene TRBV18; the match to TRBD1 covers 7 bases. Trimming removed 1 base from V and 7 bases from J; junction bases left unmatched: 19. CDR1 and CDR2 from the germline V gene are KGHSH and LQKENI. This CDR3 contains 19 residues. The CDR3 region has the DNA TGTGCCAGCTCACCACAGGGGGCGACCCAAATCAACCTGGGGAATGAGCAGTTCTTC. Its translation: CASSPQGATQINLGNEQFF. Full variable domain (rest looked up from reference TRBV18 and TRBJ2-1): NAGVMQNPRHLVRRRGQEARLRCSPMKGHSHVYWYRQLPEEGLKFMVYLQKENIIDESGMPKERFSAEFPKEGPSILRIQQVVRGDSAAYFCASSPQGATQINLGNEQFFGPGTRLTVL.

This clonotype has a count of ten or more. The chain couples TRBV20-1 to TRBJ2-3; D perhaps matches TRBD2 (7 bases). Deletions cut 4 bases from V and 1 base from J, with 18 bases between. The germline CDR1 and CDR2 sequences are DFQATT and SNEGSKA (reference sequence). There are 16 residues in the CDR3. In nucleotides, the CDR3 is TGCAGTGCTACCAAAGGAGGGGGGGGGGGCACAGATACGCAGTATTTT. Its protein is CSATKGGGGGTDTQYF.

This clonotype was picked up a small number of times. As DNA, the CDR3 is TGTGCCACCAGTGATTTTACAGGGGGGTACAATGAGCAGTTCTTC. The encoded protein is CATSDFTGGYNEQFF. The rearrangement links TRBV24-1 to TRBJ2-1, with 8 bases aligning to TRBD1. From germline, CDR1 is KGHDR and CDR2 SFDVKD. With 1 base clipped from V and 4 bases from J, the junction kept 2 bases outside the gene matches. CDR3 size: 15 residues.

CDR3 protein: CASSEIAGGRNEQFF. Written as DNA, the CDR3 is TGTGCCAGCAGTGAAATAGCGGGAGGCAGAAATGAGCAGTTCTTC. V gene TRBV2 combines with J gene TRBJ2-1; 10 bases are a match to TRBD2. V dropped 2 bases and J dropped 7; count of bases not matched to a gene: 5. Germline V gene data show CDR1 as SNHLY and CDR2 as FYNNEI. There are 15 residues in the CDR3.

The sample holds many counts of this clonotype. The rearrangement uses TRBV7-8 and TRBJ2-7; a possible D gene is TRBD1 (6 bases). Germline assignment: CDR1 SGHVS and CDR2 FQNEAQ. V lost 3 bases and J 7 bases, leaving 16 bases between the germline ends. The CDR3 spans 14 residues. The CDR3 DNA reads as TGTGCCAGCAGCTTTGACAGGCAACTCGGGGAGCAGTACTTC. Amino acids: CASSFDRQLGEQYF. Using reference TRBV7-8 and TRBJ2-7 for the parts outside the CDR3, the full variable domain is GAGVSQSPRYKVAKRGQDVALRCDPISGHVSLFWYQQALGQGPEFLTYFQNEAQLDKSGLPSDRFFAERPEGSVSTLKIQRTQQEDSAVYLCASSFDRQLGEQYFGPGTRLTVT.

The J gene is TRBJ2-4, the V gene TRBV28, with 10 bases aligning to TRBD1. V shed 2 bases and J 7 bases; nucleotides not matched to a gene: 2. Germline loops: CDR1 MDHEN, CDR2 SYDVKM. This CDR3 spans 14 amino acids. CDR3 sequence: CASSLRGQGNIQYF. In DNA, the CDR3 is TGTGCCAGCAGTTTAAGGGGACAGGGGAACATTCAGTACTTC.

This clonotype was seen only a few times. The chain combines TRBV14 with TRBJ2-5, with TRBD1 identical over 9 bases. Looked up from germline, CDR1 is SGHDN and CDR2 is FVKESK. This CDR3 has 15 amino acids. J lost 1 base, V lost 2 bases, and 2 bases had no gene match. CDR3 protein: CASSQLQGAQETQYF. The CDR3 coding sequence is TGTGCCAGCAGCCAACTACAGGGGGCCCAAGAGACCCAGTACTTC.

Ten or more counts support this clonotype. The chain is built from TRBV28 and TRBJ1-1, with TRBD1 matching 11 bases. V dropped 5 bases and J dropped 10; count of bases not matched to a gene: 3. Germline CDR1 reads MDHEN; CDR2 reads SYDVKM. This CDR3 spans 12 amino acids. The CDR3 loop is CASSLGTGGAFF. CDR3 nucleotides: TGTGCCAGCAGTCTAGGGACAGGGGGAGCTTTCTTT.

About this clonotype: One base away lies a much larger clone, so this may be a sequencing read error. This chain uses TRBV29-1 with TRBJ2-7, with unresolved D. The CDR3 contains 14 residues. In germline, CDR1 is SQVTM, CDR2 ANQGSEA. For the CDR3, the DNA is TGCAGCGTCACCTCGGGTAGTTTCTTCTACGGGCAGTACTTC. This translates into CSVTSGSFFYGQYF.

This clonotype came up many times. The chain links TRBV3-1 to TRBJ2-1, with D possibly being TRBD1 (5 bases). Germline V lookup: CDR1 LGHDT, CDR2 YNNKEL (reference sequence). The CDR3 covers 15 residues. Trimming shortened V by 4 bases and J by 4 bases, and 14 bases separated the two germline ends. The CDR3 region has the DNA TGTGCCAGCAGCCGGGCGCTAGGGGCATACAATGAGCAGTTCTTC. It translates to CASSRALGAYNEQFF.

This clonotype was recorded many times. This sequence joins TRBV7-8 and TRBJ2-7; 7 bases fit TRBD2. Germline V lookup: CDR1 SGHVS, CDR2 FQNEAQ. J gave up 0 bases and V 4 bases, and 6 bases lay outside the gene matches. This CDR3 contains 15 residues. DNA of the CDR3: TGTGCCAGCAGCTCAAGGCGGGGGAGCTCCTACGAGCAGTACTTC. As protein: CASSSRRGSSYEQYF.

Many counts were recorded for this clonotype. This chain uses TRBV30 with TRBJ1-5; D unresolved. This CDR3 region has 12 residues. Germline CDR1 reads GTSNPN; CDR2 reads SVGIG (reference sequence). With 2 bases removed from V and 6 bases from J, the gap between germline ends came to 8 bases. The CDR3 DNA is TGTGCCTGGAGTATGGAGTCTCAGCCCCAGCATTTT. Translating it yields CAWSMESQPQHF.

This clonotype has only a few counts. The DNA for the CDR3 is TGTGCCATCAGCACGCGGGGGGGGAGAGACAATGAGCAGTTCTTC. Translated, it gives CAISTRGGRDNEQFF. The rearrangement links TRBV10-3 to TRBJ2-1; 9 nucleotides line up with TRBD2. From germline, CDR1 is ENHRY and CDR2 SYGVKD. This CDR3 has 15 residues. Trimming cost V 6 bases and J 5 bases; bases outside gene matches: 8.

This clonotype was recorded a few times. For the CDR3, the DNA is TGTGCCAGCAGTAATGAGTACGCACTCGACTATGGCTACACCTTC. Amino acids: CASSNEYALDYGYTF. The chain combines TRBV7-3 with TRBJ1-2; D gene ambiguous. Trimming left V 6 bases short and J 3 bases short, with 17 bases between. CDR1 SGHTA and CDR2 FQGTGA come from the germline V gene. This CDR3 comprises 15 residues.

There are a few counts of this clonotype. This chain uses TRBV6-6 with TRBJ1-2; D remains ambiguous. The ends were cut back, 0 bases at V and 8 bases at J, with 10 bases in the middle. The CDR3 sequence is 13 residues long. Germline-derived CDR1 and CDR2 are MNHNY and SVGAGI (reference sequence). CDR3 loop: CASSYSQIGGYTF. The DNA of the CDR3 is TGTGCCAGCAGTTACTCACAAATCGGGGGCTACACCTTC.

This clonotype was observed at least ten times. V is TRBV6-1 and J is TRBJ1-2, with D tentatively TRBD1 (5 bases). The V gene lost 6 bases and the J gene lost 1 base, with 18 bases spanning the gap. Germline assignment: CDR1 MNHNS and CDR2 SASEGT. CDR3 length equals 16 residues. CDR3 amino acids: CASSESPGRLNYGYTF. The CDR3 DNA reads TGTGCCAGCAGCGAATCCCCGGGACGTCTTAACTATGGCTACACCTTC.

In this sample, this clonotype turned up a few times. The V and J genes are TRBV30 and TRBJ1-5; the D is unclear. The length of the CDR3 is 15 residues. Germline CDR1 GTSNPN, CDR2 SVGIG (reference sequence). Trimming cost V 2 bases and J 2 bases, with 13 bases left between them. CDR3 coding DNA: TGTGCCTGGAGTCATAACGGACGGGGCAATCAGCCCCAGCATTTT. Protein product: CAWSHNGRGNQPQHF.

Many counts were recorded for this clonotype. Here the CDR3 DNA reads TGTGCCTGGAAAGGGACAGATGAAAAACTGTTTTTT. Translating gives CAWKGTDEKLFF. V and J are TRBV30 and TRBJ1-4; 7 bases are shared with TRBD1. The length of the CDR3 is 12 residues. V lost 4 bases to trimming and J lost 6 bases; unmatched junction nucleotides: 2. Germline assignment: CDR1 GTSNPN and CDR2 SVGIG (reference sequence).

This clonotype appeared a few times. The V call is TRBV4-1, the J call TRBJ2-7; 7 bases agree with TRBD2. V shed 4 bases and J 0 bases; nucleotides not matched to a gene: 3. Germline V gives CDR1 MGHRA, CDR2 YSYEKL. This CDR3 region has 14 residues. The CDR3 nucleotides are TGCGCCAGCAGCCTCGGGGGGAACTCCTACGAGCAGTACTTC. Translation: CASSLGGNSYEQYF.

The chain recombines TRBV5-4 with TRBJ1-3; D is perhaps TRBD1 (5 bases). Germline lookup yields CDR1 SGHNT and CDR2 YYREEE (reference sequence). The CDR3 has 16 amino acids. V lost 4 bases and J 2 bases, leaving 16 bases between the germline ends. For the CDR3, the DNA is TGTGCCAGCAGCCCCCGGGATGGGGCAGCTGGAAACACCATATATTTT. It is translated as CASSPRDGAAGNTIYF.

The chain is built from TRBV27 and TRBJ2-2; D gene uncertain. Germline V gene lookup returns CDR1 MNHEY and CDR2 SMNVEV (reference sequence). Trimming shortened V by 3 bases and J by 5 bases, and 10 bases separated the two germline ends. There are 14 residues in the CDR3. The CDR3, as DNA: TGTGCCAGCAGTTTCACAGTTCTTACCGGGGAGCTGTTTTTT. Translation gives CASSFTVLTGELFF.